The rows below give T cell receptor beta chains drawn from one sample of a study of shared clonotypes between healthy human individuals. The data were produced by immunoSEQ multiplex PCR, yet TCRdb's version contains in-frame clones alone and is incomplete. In the table there are about 560,000 clones, around 77% of which are singletons. Source material: PBMCs. The origin of the receptors is a woman aged 40 to 50 in good health. Some clones in this sample may be carry-over from other donors' samples. Both conserved end residues are trimmed from each CDR3.

j_gene,v_gene,CDR3aa
TRBJ1-1,TRBV11-3,ASSLDGGHTEAF
TRBJ1-2,TRBV6-1,ASSPWSPGRCYT
TRBJ1-2,TRBV6-1,ASSPVGLSNYGYT
TRBJ2-1,TRBV28,ASSSSKITYNEQF
TRBJ2-7,TRBV11-2,ASSLHGQYSSYEQY
TRBJ1-2,TRBV9,ASGSPPGTHLNYGYT
TRBJ2-7,TRBV2,ASSDPRTYEQY
TRBJ2-7,TRBV18,ASSRQGSYEQY
TRBJ2-3,TRBV30,AWSVPDPSTDTQY
TRBJ2-7,TRBV29-1,SVQTPQAEQY
TRBJ1-5,TRBV30,AWSVRDSRRNQPQH
TRBJ2-7,TRBV20-1,SAHPGDGHY
TRBJ2-5,TRBV15,ATSRDVPLPGRAQETQY
TRBJ2-7,TRBV5-3,ARRNDSGSYEQY
TRBJ1-5,TRBV15,ATSRYKNQPQH
TRBJ2-1,TRBV6-6,ASSGGFSEQF
TRBJ1-1,TRBV7-8,ASSIRDRVGTEAF
TRBJ2-1,TRBV7-2,ASSGQIEQF
TRBJ2-2,TRBV5-1,ASSSSSGSGGELF
TRBJ2-1,TRBV18,ASSPIMGDEQF
TRBJ1-2,TRBV2,ASSEGAYYYGYT
TRBJ1-1,TRBV10-2,ASREDNTEAF
TRBJ2-7,TRBV2,ASSVDATYEQY
TRBJ1-2,TRBV9,ASSHHRGLGSNYGYT
TRBJ2-5,TRBV6-5,ASSAGRRETQY